The rows below give T cell receptor beta chains drawn from one sample of a study of blood T cell repertoires in COVID-19. The repertoire was sequenced with immunoSEQ multiplex PCR; TCRdb's copy has only in-frame clones and lacks some. Of roughly 65,000 clones in the sample, over 80% were seen once. Source material: peripheral blood. The receptors were sampled from a human donor in a cohort sampled during active COVID-19. CDR3s include the opening cysteine and the closing phenylalanine or tryptophan. The order of the fields is V gene, D gene, clone size, J gene, CDR3 protein, CDR3 DNA. D genes are given only for firm matches. Where a row states a size, it is once, few, many or the class of an expanded clone; other rows omit it.

v_call: TRBV7-3
d_call: .
clone_size: .
j_call: TRBJ2-7
cdr3_aa: CASSLSRMGEQYF
cdr3_nt: TGTGCCAGCAGCTTAAGCAGGATGGGCGAGCAGTACTTC

v_call: TRBV5-1
d_call: TRBD1
clone_size: .
j_call: TRBJ1-2
cdr3_aa: CASSPEGANYGYTF
cdr3_nt: TGCGCCAGCAGTCCCGAGGGGGCGAACTATGGCTACACCTTC

v_call: TRBV5-4
d_call: .
clone_size: .
j_call: TRBJ1-1
cdr3_aa: CASRTGQSEAFF
cdr3_nt: TGTGCCAGCAGAACTGGACAAAGCGAAGCTTTCTTT

v_call: TRBV24-1
d_call: TRBD2
clone_size: .
j_call: TRBJ2-5
cdr3_aa: CATSDSGLLAGGLETQYF
cdr3_nt: TGTGCCACCAGTGATTCCGGCCTTCTAGCGGGGGGCCTAGAGACCCAGTACTTC

v_call: TRBV19
d_call: .
clone_size: .
j_call: TRBJ1-6
cdr3_aa: CASSNPRTASSYNSPLHF
cdr3_nt: TGTGCCAGTAGTAACCCTCGGACAGCGAGCTCCTATAATTCACCCCTCCACTTT

v_call: TRBV6-5
d_call: .
clone_size: .
j_call: TRBJ1-4
cdr3_aa: CASSYGQGWEKLFF
cdr3_nt: TGTGCCAGCAGTTACGGGCAGGGTTGGGAAAAACTGTTTTTT

v_call: TRBV28
d_call: .
clone_size: .
j_call: TRBJ2-1
cdr3_aa: CASSSHGRAYNEQFF
cdr3_nt: TGTGCCAGCAGCTCTCACGGTAGAGCCTACAATGAGCAGTTCTTC

v_call: TRBV20-1
d_call: .
clone_size: .
j_call: TRBJ1-4
cdr3_aa: CSARRDMVFF
cdr3_nt: TGCAGTGCTAGGAGGGACATGGTTTTTTTT

v_call: TRBV6-2/TRBV6-3
d_call: TRBD1
clone_size: few
j_call: TRBJ2-7
cdr3_aa: CASSLDRTYEQYF
cdr3_nt: TGTGCCAGCAGTTTGGACAGGACGTACGAGCAGTACTTC

v_call: TRBV19
d_call: .
clone_size: .
j_call: TRBJ2-2
cdr3_aa: CASSLSGTGELFF
cdr3_nt: TGTGCCAGTAGCCTATCCGGGACCGGGGAGCTGTTTTTT

v_call: TRBV28
d_call: .
clone_size: once
j_call: TRBJ1-5
cdr3_aa: CASSKTGYYSNQPQHF
cdr3_nt: TGTGCCAGCAGCAAGACAGGATATTATAGCAATCAGCCCCAGCATTTT

v_call: TRBV29-1
d_call: .
clone_size: .
j_call: TRBJ1-1
cdr3_aa: CSVEVANTEAFF
cdr3_nt: TGCAGCGTTGAAGTGGCGAACACTGAAGCTTTCTTT

v_call: TRBV2
d_call: TRBD2
clone_size: .
j_call: TRBJ2-5
cdr3_aa: CASSGTSGGARVRQETQYF
cdr3_nt: TGTGCCAGCAGTGGGACTAGCGGGGGGGCCCGGGTAAGGCAAGAGACCCAGTACTTC

v_call: TRBV2
d_call: .
clone_size: .
j_call: TRBJ1-4
cdr3_aa: CASSGGLRIEKLFF
cdr3_nt: TGTGCCAGCAGTGGAGGCCTCCGGATTGAAAAACTGTTTTTT

v_call: TRBV9
d_call: .
clone_size: .
j_call: TRBJ2-7
cdr3_aa: CASSSNRGSNEQYF
cdr3_nt: TGTGCCAGCAGCTCCAACCGGGGATCGAACGAGCAGTACTTC

v_call: TRBV5-1
d_call: TRBD2
clone_size: .
j_call: TRBJ2-3
cdr3_aa: CASRQTSSADTQYF
cdr3_nt: TGCGCCAGCAGACAGACTAGCAGCGCAGATACGCAGTATTTT

v_call: TRBV5-1
d_call: TRBD2
clone_size: .
j_call: TRBJ2-3
cdr3_aa: CASSYSAGGPTDTQYF
cdr3_nt: TGCGCCAGCAGCTATTCAGCGGGGGGGCCGACAGATACGCAGTATTTT

v_call: TRBV5-6
d_call: .
clone_size: .
j_call: TRBJ1-1
cdr3_aa: CASSLAGVGMNTEAFF
cdr3_nt: TGTGCCAGCAGCTTGGCAGGGGTTGGGATGAACACTGAAGCTTTCTTT

v_call: TRBV6-5
d_call: .
clone_size: .
j_call: TRBJ1-2
cdr3_aa: CASIGGAYYGYTF
cdr3_nt: TGTGCCAGCATTGGGGGGGCATACTATGGCTACACCTTC

v_call: TRBV28
d_call: .
clone_size: .
j_call: TRBJ1-5
cdr3_aa: CASSLIGTHDQPQHF
cdr3_nt: TGTGCCAGCAGTTTAATCGGGACTCACGATCAGCCCCAGCATTTT

v_call: TRBV19
d_call: .
clone_size: once
j_call: TRBJ2-2
cdr3_aa: CASRLGGNTGELFF
cdr3_nt: TGTGCCAGTAGACTAGGAGGCAACACCGGGGAGCTGTTTTTT

v_call: TRBV10-3
d_call: .
clone_size: .
j_call: TRBJ2-3
cdr3_aa: CAISVGLDTDTQYF
cdr3_nt: TGTGCCATCAGCGTCGGACTCGACACAGATACGCAGTATTTT

v_call: TRBV5-4
d_call: .
clone_size: .
j_call: TRBJ2-3
cdr3_aa: CASSLSATDTQYF
cdr3_nt: TGTGCCAGCAGCTTAAGTGCGACAGATACGCAGTATTTT

v_call: TRBV18
d_call: TRBD1
clone_size: .
j_call: TRBJ2-5
cdr3_aa: CASSPIQGEQETQYF
cdr3_nt: TGTGCCAGCTCACCTATACAGGGGGAACAAGAGACCCAGTACTTC

v_call: TRBV30
d_call: TRBD1
clone_size: .
j_call: TRBJ2-3
cdr3_aa: CAWSEGRGTDTQYF
cdr3_nt: TGTGCCTGGAGTGAGGGCAGGGGGACAGATACGCAGTATTTT

v_call: TRBV7-9
d_call: .
clone_size: .
j_call: TRBJ2-5
cdr3_aa: CASSPRGTGETQYF
cdr3_nt: TGTGCCAGCAGCCCTCGGGGGACGGGGGAGACCCAGTACTTC

v_call: TRBV27
d_call: TRBD1
clone_size: .
j_call: TRBJ2-7
cdr3_aa: CASSLVGQGIHEQYF
cdr3_nt: TGTGCCAGCAGTTTGGTGGGACAGGGAATTCACGAGCAGTACTTC

v_call: TRBV5-5
d_call: .
clone_size: .
j_call: TRBJ2-7
cdr3_aa: CASSLLGTGLPGGPYEQYF
cdr3_nt: TGTGCCAGCAGCTTGTTAGGGACAGGGTTACCGGGGGGGCCCTACGAGCAGTACTTC

v_call: TRBV9
d_call: TRBD1
clone_size: once
j_call: TRBJ1-1
cdr3_aa: CASSGGTGIRAEAFF
cdr3_nt: TGTGCCAGCAGCGGAGGGACAGGGATTAGGGCTGAAGCTTTCTTT